These 28 T cell receptor beta chains were all obtained from the same sample, sequenced in a study of shared clonotypes between healthy human individuals. Naive CD8 cells, CD45RO-negative and positively selected for CCR7, excluded terminally differentiated effector memory CD45RA+ cells. TCRdb's table, derived via immunoSEQ multiplex PCR, lists solely in-frame clones and lacks some. In the table there are fewer than 1 million clones, about 96% of which are singletons. Material: naive CD8+ T cells sorted from blood. The receptors derive from a man aged 30 to 39 in good health.

The genes are TRBV6-5 and TRBJ2-1; 7 nucleotides match TRBD2. The junction had 3 bases not matched to a gene; V was cut back by 2 bases and J by 5 bases. Germline V gives CDR1 MNHEY, CDR2 SVGAGI. The CDR3 contains 14 residues. DNA of the CDR3: TGTGCCAGCAGTTACAATGGGAGGGACAATGAGCAGTTCTTC. This encodes CASSYNGRDNEQFF.

A single count supports this clone. The chain couples TRBV6-5 to TRBJ2-3, with TRBD1 as a possible D gene (6 bases). CDR1 is MNHEY and CDR2 is SVGAGI in the germline V gene. The CDR3 has 12 amino acids. Trimming left V 7 bases short and J 6 bases short, with 11 bases between. The DNA of the CDR3 is TGTGCCAGCACAACAGGGTCCGATACGCAGTATTTT. It is translated as CASTTGSDTQYF.

This clone was seen once. The gene calls are TRBV11-1 and TRBJ2-7, with D perhaps TRBD1 (5 bases). The germline V gene encodes CDR1 SGHAT and CDR2 FQDESV (reference sequence). V was pared by 1 base and J by 2 bases, with 12 bases between. This CDR3 comprises 15 residues. In DNA, the CDR3 is TGTGCCAGCAGCTTAGACCTGGACACAGCCTACGAGCAGTACTTC. The encoded protein is CASSLDLDTAYEQYF.

This chain links TRBV7-2 with TRBJ2-7; 8 nucleotides match TRBD2. The CDR3 spans 15 residues. The V and J ends lost 2 bases and 5 bases, in that order; junction bases with no gene match: 8. Germline lookup yields CDR1 SGHTA and CDR2 FQGNSA. This chain's CDR3 is CASSLFAGGLHEQYF. The CDR3 region has the DNA TGTGCCAGCAGCTTATTTGCGGGAGGCCTGCACGAGCAGTACTTC.

The chain uses TRBV5-1 and TRBJ2-1; no reliable D call. Trimming pared 4 bases from V and 7 bases from J, leaving 15 bases between. Looked up from germline, CDR1 is SGHRS and CDR2 is YFSETQ. The CDR3 runs 14 residues. CDR3 sequence: CASSASDRLNEQFF. Written as DNA, the CDR3 is TGCGCCAGCAGCGCCTCGGACCGTCTGAATGAGCAGTTCTTC.

V and J are TRBV9 and TRBJ2-1; TRBD2 agrees at 8 bases. Germline-derived CDR1 and CDR2 are SGDLS and YYNGEE. J was trimmed by 10 bases and V by 0 bases; bases with no gene match: 6. This CDR3 comprises 14 residues. CDR3 nucleotides: TGTGCCAGCAGCGTAGGCGGGGGGACACTGGAGCAGTTCTTC. Amino acids: CASSVGGGTLEQFF.

The chain couples TRBV7-9 to TRBJ1-4; TRBD1 agrees at 7 bases. Trimming removed 4 bases from V and 7 bases from J; junction bases left unmatched: 3. This CDR3 is built from 13 residues. Germline V gene sequence: CDR1 SEHNR, CDR2 FQNEAQ (reference sequence). CDR3 sequence reads: CASSSEGAEKLFF. In DNA form, the CDR3 reads TGTGCCAGCAGCTCAGAGGGGGCTGAAAAACTGTTTTTT.

This chain uses TRBV15 with TRBJ2-3; D is uncertain. This CDR3 has 14 amino acids. Trimming took 0 bases from V and 5 from J, leaving 9 bases between them. Germline lookup yields CDR1 LNHNV and CDR2 YYDKDF (reference sequence). The CDR3 nucleotides are TGTGCCACCAGCAGAGATTCGGATTTAGATACGCAGTATTTT. Translation gives CATSRDSDLDTQYF. The full variable domain, its missing parts supplied by reference TRBV15 and TRBJ2-3, is DAMVIQNPRYQVTQFGKPVTLSCSQTLNHNVMYWYQQKSSQAPKLLFHYYDKDFNNEADTPDNFQSRRPNTSFCFLDIRSPGLGDTAMYLCATSRDSDLDTQYFGPGTRLTVL.

The chain recombines TRBV5-1 with TRBJ2-1; 7 bases align to TRBD2. This CDR3 spans 19 amino acids. Germline V CDR1 and CDR2: SGHRS, YFSETQ. Trimming removed 0 bases from V and 0 bases from J; junction bases left unmatched: 12. CDR3 residues: CASSLGLAAPISSYNEQFF. In DNA, the CDR3 is TGCGCCAGCAGCTTGGGTCTAGCGGCCCCCATAAGCTCCTACAATGAGCAGTTCTTC.

V usage is TRBV5-6 and J usage is TRBJ1-1; the D is unclear. V lost 1 base to trimming and J lost 2 bases, with 6 bases between them. The CDR3 loop spans 13 amino acids. Germline V CDR1 and CDR2: SGHDT, YYEEEE. CDR3 sequence: CASSLYLNTEAFF. The CDR3 DNA follows: TGTGCCAGCAGCTTGTATCTCAACACTGAAGCTTTCTTT.

This clone was seen just once. The rearrangement uses TRBV6-1 and TRBJ2-7; 9 nucleotides match TRBD2. The CDR3 length is 15 residues. The germline V gene encodes CDR1 MNHNS and CDR2 SASEGT. V was clipped by 3 bases and J by 2 bases; unmatched bases: 5. The CDR3 nucleotides are TGTGCCAGCAGTGATAGTCGACTAGCGGCCTACGAGCAGTACTTC. This sequence encodes CASSDSRLAAYEQYF.

The chain links TRBV15 to TRBJ1-4; 9 nucleotides line up with TRBD1. Trimming took 6 bases from V and 8 from J; bases not matched to a gene: 7. The CDR3 is 14 residues long. The germline V gene encodes CDR1 LNHNV and CDR2 YYDKDF (reference sequence). The CDR3 sequence: CATSTGTGREKLFF. CDR3 bases: TGTGCCACCAGTACCGGGACAGGGAGGGAAAAACTGTTTTTT.

V and J are TRBV2 and TRBJ2-3; D gene ambiguous. Per germline, CDR1 SNHLY and CDR2 FYNNEI. V lost 5 bases to trimming and J lost 2 bases, with 17 bases between them. The CDR3 totals 16 residues. This chain's CDR3 is CASSTLSSADTDTQYF. The DNA of the CDR3 is TGTGCCAGCAGTACTCTTTCGAGCGCAGACACAGATACGCAGTATTTT.

The CDR3 sequence is CASSLGLIGGYTF. CDR3 sequence (DNA): TGTGCCAGCAGTTTAGGCCTCATCGGGGGCTACACCTTC. The chain links TRBV28 to TRBJ1-2; D is unresolved. CDR3 length: 13 amino acids. In germline, CDR1 is MDHEN, CDR2 SYDVKM. Trimming took 2 bases from V and 8 from J, leaving 12 bases between them.

The chain carries TRBV4-3 and TRBJ1-3, with D unresolved. The CDR3 contains 15 residues. The ends were cut back, 1 base at V and 0 bases at J, with 7 bases in the middle. Germline CDR1 LGHNA, CDR2 YSLEER. CDR3 coding DNA: TGCGCCAGCAGCCAAGGGTATAGCTCTGGAAACACCATATATTTT. As protein: CASSQGYSSGNTIYF.

The rearrangement uses TRBV15 and TRBJ1-4, with 8 nucleotides matching TRBD1. The V gene's germline CDR1 is LNHNV and CDR2 YYDKDF (reference sequence). The J segment lost 13 bases and the V segment lost 4 bases, leaving 17 bases of the junction unmatched. CDR3 length equals 16 residues. CDR3 coding DNA: TGTGCCACCAGCACCCGATCGGACAGGGTGCTTGAAGGACTGTTTTTT. Amino acid sequence: CATSTRSDRVLEGLFF.

The CDR3 DNA reads TGTGCCAGCAGCTCGGGGGTGGGCACAGATACGCAGTATTTT. Protein: CASSSGVGTDTQYF. The chain has TRBV7-3 and TRBJ2-3, with TRBD2 as a possible D gene (6 bases). CDR1 is SGHTA, CDR2 FQGTGA, per germline. CDR3 length: 14 residues. Trimming removed 4 bases at V and 1 base at J, with 9 bases between.

The DNA for the CDR3 is TGTGCCAGCGGTAGCTGGAGGCCGCGGGAGCAGTACTTC. This translates into CASGSWRPREQYF. The V gene is TRBV6-5, the J gene TRBJ2-7; TRBD2 might be the D (5 bases). With 8 bases removed from V and 7 bases from J, the gap between germline ends came to 18 bases. The germline V gene encodes CDR1 MNHEY and CDR2 SVGAGI. This CDR3 is 13 amino acids long.

The V gene is TRBV7-6, the J gene TRBJ2-1; weak D call: TRBD2 (5 bases). The V and J ends lost 1 base and 0 bases respectively, with 13 bases between them. Germline CDR1 SGHVS, CDR2 FNYEAQ. The CDR3 covers 17 residues. The CDR3: CASSLEGLAGSYNEQFF. CDR3 coding DNA: TGTGCCAGCAGCTTAGAGGGTTTGGCGGGCTCCTACAATGAGCAGTTCTTC.

The gene calls are TRBV18 and TRBJ2-3, with TRBD2 identical over 9 bases. J lost 3 bases, V lost 0 bases, and 10 bases had no gene match. Germline V CDR1 and CDR2: KGHSH, LQKENI. The CDR3 totals 18 residues. The CDR3 here is CASSPPVLAGDGTDTQYF. The CDR3 coding sequence is TGTGCCAGCTCACCACCGGTGTTAGCGGGAGATGGTACAGATACGCAGTATTTT.

The genes are TRBV7-6 and TRBJ1-1, with D possibly matching TRBD1 (5 bases). Trimming pared 5 bases from V and 1 base from J, leaving 11 bases between. The CDR3 has 14 residues. The germline CDR1 and CDR2 sequences are SGHVS and FNYEAQ. The CDR3 DNA is TGTGCCAGCAGCGGGGGGATAGCGAACACTGAAGCTTTCTTT. Translation gives CASSGGIANTEAFF.

The table lists this clone with a count of one. This chain connects TRBV6-6 to TRBJ1-1; D not certain. Germline lookup yields CDR1 MNHNY and CDR2 SVGAGI (reference sequence). The CDR3 contains 15 residues. With 0 bases removed from V and 1 base from J, the gap between germline ends came to 9 bases. The CDR3 bases are TGTGCCAGCAGTTACTCCTTCGACAAGAACACTGAAGCTTTCTTT. Translating gives CASSYSFDKNTEAFF.

J is TRBJ2-7 and V is TRBV27, with TRBD1 identical over 8 bases. Germline V gives CDR1 MNHEY, CDR2 SMNVEV (reference sequence). The CDR3 is 13 residues long. The trim removed 6 bases at V and 4 bases at J, leaving 5 bases unmatched. As DNA, the CDR3 is TGTGCCAGCAGCGCGGGACAGGAGTACGAGCAGTACTTC. It codes for CASSAGQEYEQYF.

This chain connects TRBV6-1 to TRBJ1-2; perhaps TRBD1 as D (6 bases). The V gene lost 2 bases and the J gene lost 4 bases, with 11 bases spanning the gap. Germline-derived CDR1 and CDR2 are MNHNS and SASEGT. CDR3 length: 14 amino acids. The CDR3 spells CASSETQGPYGYTF. The CDR3, as DNA: TGTGCCAGCAGTGAAACACAGGGTCCCTATGGCTACACCTTC.

The chain recombines TRBV5-8 with TRBJ2-7, with unresolved D. Between the trimmed V and J ends, which lost 2 bases and 1 base, there was a span of 7 bases. Germline V gives CDR1 SGHTS, CDR2 YDEGEE. This CDR3 has 13 amino acids. The chain's CDR3 is CASSFSGSYEQYF. CDR3 DNA: TGTGCCAGCAGCTTTTCCGGATCCTACGAGCAGTACTTC.

Worth noting for this clone: This CDR3 is also generated by other DNA sequences in the sample. The chain employs TRBV27 and TRBJ2-1; D ambiguous. This CDR3 is 13 amino acids long. V was pared by 9 bases and J by 0 bases, with 9 bases between. CDR1 and CDR2 from the germline V gene are MNHEY and SMNVEV (reference sequence). This chain's CDR3 is CASSWGSYNEQFF. The CDR3 DNA follows: TGTGCCAGTTCCTGGGGCTCCTACAATGAGCAGTTCTTC.

The chain recombines TRBV7-9 with TRBJ2-1; 7 bases match TRBD1. Germline V gene sequence: CDR1 SEHNR, CDR2 FQNEAQ (reference sequence). There are 19 residues in the CDR3. The ends lost 2 bases at V and 8 bases at J; junction bases unmatched: 21. CDR3: CASSLPTGSTRDSGDEQFF. DNA of the CDR3: TGTGCCAGCAGCTTACCAACGGGTTCGACCCGGGACAGTGGCGATGAGCAGTTCTTC.

This chain links TRBV28 with TRBJ2-7; D unresolved. This CDR3 has 13 amino acids. Germline V gene data show CDR1 as MDHEN and CDR2 as SYDVKM. V lost 7 bases to trimming and J lost 0 bases, with 10 bases between them. The CDR3 reads CASTRQTSYEQYF. The CDR3 DNA reads TGTGCCAGCACCCGCCAGACCTCCTACGAGCAGTACTTC.